The 7 T cell receptor beta chains given below trace back to one sample, sequenced in a study of CD8+ T cells in alopecia areata. Treatment here: oral pan-JAK inhibitor, 5-10 mg twice daily. In each case, RNA was isolated and then reverse transcribed into cDNA as the sequencing template. The data were produced by immunoSEQ multiplex PCR, yet TCRdb's version contains in-frame clones alone and is incomplete. In the table there are fewer than 250,000 clones, roughly three fifths of which are singletons. The sequenced sample was CD4+ T cells sorted from blood, obtained at week 4, from a patient treated with tofacitinib. Every receptor here comes from a human donor with alopecia areata.

The rearrangement uses TRBV10-3 and TRBJ2-4; tentatively, D is TRBD2 (6 bases). This CDR3 is built from 14 residues. V was trimmed by 0 bases and J by 4 bases, leaving 7 bases between them. The germline V gene encodes CDR1 ENHRY and CDR2 SYGVKD. The CDR3 region is CAISESGGKNIQYF. CDR3 in DNA: TGTGCCATCAGTGAGTCTGGAGGGAAAAACATTCAGTACTTC.

This CDR3 is CASSRRGDSGANVLTF. The CDR3 nucleotides are TGTGCCAGCAGCCGGAGGGGAGACTCTGGGGCCAACGTCCTGACTTTC. This chain uses TRBV11-2 with TRBJ2-6; D perhaps matches TRBD2 (6 bases). This CDR3 is built from 16 residues. Trimming cost V 5 bases and J 0 bases, with 11 bases left between them. The germline gives CDR1 SGHAT, CDR2 FQNNGV.

The chain is built from TRBV18 and TRBJ2-1, with 7 bases identical to TRBD2. With 1 base clipped from V and 4 bases from J, the junction kept 7 bases outside the gene matches. Germline V gene lookup returns CDR1 KGHSH and CDR2 LQKENI. The CDR3 covers 16 residues. CDR3 protein: CASSPQAGTTYNEQFF. The CDR3 DNA follows: TGTGCCAGCTCACCACAGGCCGGGACTACGTACAATGAGCAGTTCTTC.

This clone was seen only a few times. The CDR3 sequence is CSVGERGTDTQYF. Here the CDR3 DNA reads TGCAGCGTCGGGGAGAGGGGTACAGATACGCAGTATTTT. V gene TRBV29-1 combines with J gene TRBJ2-3; either TRBD1 or TRBD2 may fit D (5 bases each). Germline assignment: CDR1 SQVTM and CDR2 ANQGSEA. The ends were cut back, 6 bases at V and 3 bases at J, with 13 bases in the middle. The CDR3 covers 13 residues.

The chain employs TRBV5-6 and TRBJ2-7, with D perhaps TRBD2 (5 bases). The length of the CDR3 is 15 residues. Trimming took off 5 bases at V and 7 bases at J, with 22 bases between the two ends. The germline gives CDR1 SGHDT, CDR2 YYEEEE. CDR3 coding DNA: TGTGCCAGCAGGAAGAGGGTGGGCCGGAGGTGGGAGCAGTACTTC. Translation: CASRKRVGRRWEQYF.

A remark on this clone: Other nucleotide sequences in the sample specify the same CDR3. This sequence joins TRBV29-1 and TRBJ2-3; no definite D call. CDR3 length: 13 amino acids. Trimming shortened V by 2 bases and J by 1 base, and 7 bases separated the two germline ends. Germline V CDR1 and CDR2: SQVTM, ANQGSEA. The CDR3, as DNA: TGCAGCGTTGAAATAGGCGGCACAGATACGCAGTATTTT. The encoded protein is CSVEIGGTDTQYF.

This chain links TRBV15 with TRBJ1-2; TRBD1 matches at 8 bases. V was pared by 3 bases and J by 4 bases, with 4 bases of the junction left unmatched. CDR1 and CDR2 from the germline V gene are LNHNV and YYDKDF (reference sequence). This CDR3 is 14 amino acids long. The CDR3 here is CATSREDRGYGYTF. The CDR3 nucleotides are TGTGCCACCAGCAGGGAAGACAGGGGCTATGGCTACACCTTC.